Sequencing of this TCR beta chain was carried out in a study of T cell changes during pregnancy in multiple sclerosis. V gave up 2 bases and J gave up 1 base; unmatched junction bases: 7. The germline V gene has CDR1 MNHEY and CDR2 SMNVEV (reference sequence). The CDR3 runs to 19 residues. The method was immunoSEQ multiplex PCR; TCRdb's version includes in-frame clones alone and lacks a portion of them. The sample has some 50,000 clones, 95% seen once. The chain uses TRBV27 and TRBJ2-3; 15 bases line up with TRBD2. The origin of this receptor is a female donor with multiple sclerosis, enrolled in a pregnancy study. The starting material was CD8+ T cells from peripheral blood mononuclear cells, obtained in the first trimester of pregnancy. CDR3 nucleotides: TGTGCCAGCAGTTTAGCCGGACTAGCGGGAGGGCGGGGCACAGATACGCAGTATTTT. This sequence encodes CASSLAGLAGGRGTDTQYF.